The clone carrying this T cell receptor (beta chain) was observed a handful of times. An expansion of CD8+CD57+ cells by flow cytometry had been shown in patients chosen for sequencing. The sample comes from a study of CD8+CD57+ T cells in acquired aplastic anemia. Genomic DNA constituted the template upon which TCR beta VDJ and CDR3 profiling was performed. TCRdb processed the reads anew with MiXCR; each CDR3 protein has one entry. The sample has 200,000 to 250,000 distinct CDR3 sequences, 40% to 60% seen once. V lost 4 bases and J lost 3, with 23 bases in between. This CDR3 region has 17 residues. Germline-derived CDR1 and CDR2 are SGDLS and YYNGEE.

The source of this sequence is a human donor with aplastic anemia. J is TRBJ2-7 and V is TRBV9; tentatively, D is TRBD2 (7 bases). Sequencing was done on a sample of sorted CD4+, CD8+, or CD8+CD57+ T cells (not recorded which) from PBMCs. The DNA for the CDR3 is TGTGCCAGCAGCCCTACGAAGGGAGCGGGACACAGCTACGAGCAGTACTTC. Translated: CASSPTKGAGHSYEQYF.